Listed below are T cell receptor beta chains from one sample, sequenced in a study of CD8+ T cells in alopecia areata. Only in-frame clones appear in the TCRdb table, and some are missing; sequencing was by immunoSEQ multiplex PCR. The table shows around 110,000 clones, with roughly 50% occurring only once. The source material was CD8+ T cells sorted from blood, sampled at week 24, from a patient treated with tofacitinib. The receptors were sampled from a human donor with alopecia areata. The CDR3 runs from the conserved cysteine through the conserved F or W. A D gene is named only where the DNA matches it firmly. Some rows have no size entry. The others give once, few or many, or a class for an expanded clone.

J gene | V gene | clone size | D gene | CDR3 DNA | CDR3 protein
TRBJ2-5 | TRBV9 | NA | TRBD2 | TGTGCCAGCAGCGAGGGGGGGACTAGCGGACAAGAGACCCAGTACTTC | CASSEGGTSGQETQYF
TRBJ1-5 | TRBV6-1 | NA | NA | TGTGCCAGCAGTGAATGGGTGAGGGGCAATCAGCCCCAGCATTTT | CASSEWVRGNQPQHF
TRBJ1-2 | TRBV13 | NA | NA | TGTGCCAGCAGCTTAGAAGGGGATGGCTACACCTTC | CASSLEGDGYTF
TRBJ1-4 | TRBV27 | NA | NA | TGTGCCAGCAGTTTCCGCCGTCTGGGGGAAAAACTGTTTTTT | CASSFRRLGEKLFF
TRBJ1-5 | TRBV7-6 | NA | TRBD1 | TGTGCCAGCAGCCTCGCCGGGACAGGGAGTGGTTGGCATTTT | CASSLAGTGSGWHF
TRBJ2-1 | TRBV27 | NA | NA | TGTGCCAGCAGTTACGGGTGGGGATCCTACAATGAGCAGTTCTTC | CASSYGWGSYNEQFF
TRBJ2-1 | TRBV5-6 | NA | NA | TGTGCCAGCAGCATGGGAGGCTACAATGAGCAGTTCTTC | CASSMGGYNEQFF
TRBJ1-2 | TRBV7-2 | NA | TRBD1 | TGTGCCAGCAGCGAGGGACAGCTTTTCTATGGCTACACCTTC | CASSEGQLFYGYTF
TRBJ2-5 | TRBV9 | NA | NA | TGTGCCAGCAGCGTAGGTGTCCTCCAAGAGACCCAGTACTTC | CASSVGVLQETQYF
TRBJ1-1 | TRBV9 | few | NA | TGTGCCAGCAGCCTAGGGGCGAACACTGAAGCTTTCTTT | CASSLGANTEAFF
TRBJ1-4 | TRBV4-3 | once | NA | TGCGCCAGCAGCCAAGAGGTGGGAGGATCGGAGGGGGAAAAACTGTTTTTT | CASSQEVGGSEGEKLFF
TRBJ1-2 | TRBV20-1 | once | NA | TGCAGTGCTGGAAATGGCTACACCTTC | CSAGNGYTF
TRBJ2-2 | TRBV30 | NA | NA | TGTGCCTGCATCGCGCGGGGGCCGAACACCGGGGAGCTGTTTTTT | CACIARGPNTGELFF
TRBJ2-1 | TRBV30 | NA | NA | TGTGCCTGGGAGGTCCAGGGCAATGAGCAGTTCTTC | CAWEVQGNEQFF
TRBJ2-3 | TRBV4-2 | medium-sized | TRBD2 | TGTGCCAGCAGCCAAGATCTGGGCGGGGGGGCCACAGATACGCAGTATTTT | CASSQDLGGGATDTQYF
TRBJ2-1 | TRBV27 | NA | TRBD2 | TGTGCCAGCAGTTTCACGTGGGCTAGCGGGGCTGGTGAGCAGTTCTTC | CASSFTWASGAGEQFF
TRBJ1-1 | TRBV18 | NA | NA | TGTGCCAGCTCACATCCGAAGGGGCAGGCAACTGAAGCTTTCTTT | CASSHPKGQATEAFF